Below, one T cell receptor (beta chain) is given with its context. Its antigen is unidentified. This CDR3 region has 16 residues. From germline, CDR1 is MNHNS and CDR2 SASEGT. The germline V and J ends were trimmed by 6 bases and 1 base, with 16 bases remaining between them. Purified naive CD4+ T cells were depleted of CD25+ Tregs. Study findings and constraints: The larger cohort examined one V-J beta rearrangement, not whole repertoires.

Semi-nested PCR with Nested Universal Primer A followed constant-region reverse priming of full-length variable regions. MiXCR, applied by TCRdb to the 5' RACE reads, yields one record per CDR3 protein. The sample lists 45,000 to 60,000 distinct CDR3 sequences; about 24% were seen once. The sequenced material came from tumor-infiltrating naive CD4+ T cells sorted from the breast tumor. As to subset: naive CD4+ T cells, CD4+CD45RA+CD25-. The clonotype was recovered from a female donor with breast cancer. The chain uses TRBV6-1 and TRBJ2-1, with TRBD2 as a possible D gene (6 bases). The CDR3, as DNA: TGTGCCAGCAGACCTCTTCGCGGGACGTCCTACAATGAGCAGTTCTTC. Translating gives CASRPLRGTSYNEQFF.